These T cell receptor beta chains were read from a single sample in a study of beta chain features in type 1 diabetes. The table came from immunoSEQ multiplex PCR; TCRdb's copy has only in-frame clones and leaves some out. The profile shows hundreds of thousands of clones, 17% of them singletons. The sample comprised naive CD4+ T cells from blood. Receptors originate from a woman between 18 and 30 years old in good health. The CDR3 runs from the conserved cysteine through the conserved F or W. A D gene is named only where the DNA matches it firmly. Some rows mark clone size as missing; the rest say once, few, many or name a class of expanded clone.

clone_size: .
d_call: TRBD2
j_call: TRBJ2-3
v_call: TRBV7-9
cdr3_aa: CAMLIAGATDTQYF
cdr3_nt: TGTGCCATGCTTATAGCGGGAGCCACAGATACGCAGTATTTT

clone_size: .
d_call: .
j_call: TRBJ1-4
v_call: TRBV28
cdr3_aa: CASSLGGVYEKLFF
cdr3_nt: TGTGCCAGCAGTTTAGGGGGGGTTTACGAAAAACTGTTTTTT

clone_size: .
d_call: TRBD1
j_call: TRBJ2-3
v_call: TRBV18
cdr3_aa: CASSPNAPGQGDPDTQYF
cdr3_nt: TGTGCCAGCTCACCAAATGCACCGGGACAGGGAGACCCAGATACGCAGTATTTT

clone_size: few
d_call: .
j_call: TRBJ1-2
v_call: TRBV7-9
cdr3_aa: CASSLNNRVNGYTF
cdr3_nt: TGTGCCAGCAGCTTAAACAACAGGGTCAATGGCTACACCTTC

clone_size: .
d_call: .
j_call: TRBJ2-1
v_call: TRBV7-3
cdr3_aa: CASSLGSLGGSSEQFF
cdr3_nt: TGTGCCAGCAGCTTAGGTTCACTAGGTGGTAGTAGTGAGCAGTTCTTC

clone_size: few
d_call: .
j_call: TRBJ1-5
v_call: TRBV5-5
cdr3_aa: CASSLWWGQPQHF
cdr3_nt: TGTGCCAGCAGTTTATGGTGGGGGCAGCCCCAGCATTTT

clone_size: .
d_call: TRBD2
j_call: TRBJ2-1
v_call: TRBV18
cdr3_aa: CASSPLPGLAGSGEQFF
cdr3_nt: TGTGCCAGCTCACCATTGCCGGGACTAGCCGGTTCGGGTGAGCAGTTCTTC

clone_size: .
d_call: .
j_call: TRBJ2-1
v_call: TRBV10-3
cdr3_aa: CAISGGTGVNEQFF
cdr3_nt: TGTGCCATCAGTGGGGGGACCGGAGTGAATGAGCAGTTCTTC

clone_size: .
d_call: .
j_call: TRBJ1-5
v_call: TRBV6-1
cdr3_aa: CASSARQAGQPQHF
cdr3_nt: TGTGCCAGCAGTGCCCGACAGGCAGGACAGCCCCAGCATTTT

clone_size: .
d_call: .
j_call: TRBJ2-1
v_call: TRBV28
cdr3_aa: CASTVMFGTAKNEQFF
cdr3_nt: TGTGCCAGCACAGTTATGTTCGGGACTGCAAAAAATGAGCAGTTCTTC

clone_size: .
d_call: .
j_call: TRBJ2-4
v_call: TRBV28
cdr3_aa: CASIEDSAKNIQYF
cdr3_nt: TGTGCCAGCATCGAGGACTCAGCCAAAAACATTCAGTACTTC

clone_size: .
d_call: .
j_call: TRBJ1-4
v_call: TRBV15
cdr3_aa: CATSRDPGEKLFF
cdr3_nt: TGTGCCACCAGCAGAGATCCCGGTGAAAAACTGTTTTTT

clone_size: few
d_call: .
j_call: TRBJ2-1
v_call: TRBV18
cdr3_aa: CASSPKPGRVEQFF
cdr3_nt: TGTGCCAGCTCACCAAAGCCGGGGAGAGTAGAGCAGTTCTTC

clone_size: .
d_call: .
j_call: TRBJ1-1
v_call: TRBV18
cdr3_aa: CASSSGQNTEAFF
cdr3_nt: TGTGCCAGCTCATCCGGACAGAACACTGAAGCTTTCTTT

clone_size: .
d_call: .
j_call: TRBJ2-6
v_call: TRBV5-1
cdr3_aa: CASSLEGSGANVLTF
cdr3_nt: TGCGCCAGCAGCTTGGAGGGCTCTGGGGCCAACGTCCTGACTTTC

clone_size: .
d_call: TRBD2
j_call: TRBJ2-7
v_call: TRBV7-9
cdr3_aa: CASRLAGAYEQYF
cdr3_nt: TGTGCCAGCAGACTAGCGGGAGCCTACGAGCAGTACTTC

clone_size: .
d_call: .
j_call: TRBJ2-7
v_call: TRBV2
cdr3_aa: CASLKLEQYF
cdr3_nt: TGTGCCAGCCTGAAGCTCGAGCAGTACTTC

clone_size: .
d_call: TRBD2
j_call: TRBJ2-1
v_call: TRBV7-9
cdr3_aa: CASSLGGSPGDNEQFF
cdr3_nt: TGTGCCAGCAGCTTAGGCGGGAGCCCCGGGGACAATGAGCAGTTCTTC

clone_size: .
d_call: TRBD2
j_call: TRBJ2-3
v_call: TRBV28
cdr3_aa: CASSLLAGWDTQYF
cdr3_nt: TGTGCCAGCAGTTTACTAGCGGGATGGGATACGCAGTATTTT

clone_size: few
d_call: .
j_call: TRBJ2-7
v_call: TRBV6-5
cdr3_aa: CASSFSEPFEQYF
cdr3_nt: TGTGCCAGCAGTTTCAGCGAGCCGTTCGAGCAGTACTTC

clone_size: .
d_call: .
j_call: TRBJ2-3
v_call: TRBV28
cdr3_aa: CAAAGTDTQYF
cdr3_nt: TGTGCCGCCGCCGGCACAGATACGCAGTATTTT

clone_size: .
d_call: .
j_call: TRBJ2-1
v_call: TRBV6-5
cdr3_aa: CASSYSISTEQFF
cdr3_nt: TGTGCCAGCAGTTACTCGATCAGTACTGAGCAGTTCTTC

clone_size: .
d_call: .
j_call: TRBJ2-3
v_call: TRBV5-1
cdr3_aa: CASSPGQLTDTQYF
cdr3_nt: TGCGCCAGCAGCCCTGGACAGCTCACAGATACGCAGTATTTT

clone_size: .
d_call: .
j_call: TRBJ2-3
v_call: TRBV7-2
cdr3_aa: CASSRLPSTDTQYF
cdr3_nt: TGTGCCAGCAGCAGGCTTCCCTCTACCGATACGCAGTATTTT

clone_size: .
d_call: .
j_call: TRBJ2-7
v_call: TRBV7-2
cdr3_aa: CASSLRSGGSSYEQYF
cdr3_nt: TGTGCCAGCAGCTTAAGGTCGGGCGGCAGCTCCTACGAGCAGTACTTC

clone_size: .
d_call: .
j_call: TRBJ2-3
v_call: TRBV11-2
cdr3_aa: CASSQKAPGHTDTQYF
cdr3_nt: TGCGCCAGCAGCCAAAAGGCCCCGGGTCACACAGATACGCAGTATTTT

clone_size: .
d_call: .
j_call: TRBJ2-7
v_call: TRBV6-5
cdr3_aa: CASSYSILGTSYEQYF
cdr3_nt: TGTGCCAGCAGTTACTCTATCCTCGGGACCTCCTACGAGCAGTACTTC

clone_size: .
d_call: .
j_call: TRBJ2-6
v_call: TRBV5-1
cdr3_aa: CASSLPLASGANVLTF
cdr3_nt: TGCGCCAGCAGCTTACCTCTAGCTTCTGGGGCCAACGTCCTGACTTTC

clone_size: .
d_call: .
j_call: TRBJ1-5
v_call: TRBV7-2
cdr3_aa: CASSAASNQPQHF
cdr3_nt: TGTGCCAGCAGCGCGGCTAGCAATCAGCCCCAGCATTTT

clone_size: .
d_call: .
j_call: TRBJ2-1
v_call: TRBV9
cdr3_aa: CASSVWETSSYNEQFF
cdr3_nt: TGTGCCAGCAGCGTTTGGGAGACGAGCTCCTACAATGAGCAGTTCTTC

clone_size: few
d_call: TRBD1
j_call: TRBJ1-5
v_call: TRBV2
cdr3_aa: CASGGQGLWPQHF
cdr3_nt: TGTGCCAGCGGGGGACAGGGTTTGTGGCCCCAGCATTTT

clone_size: .
d_call: .
j_call: TRBJ1-4
v_call: TRBV6-1
cdr3_aa: CASSIAGTHSEKLFF
cdr3_nt: TGTGCCAGCAGTATAGCGGGGACCCACTCTGAAAAACTGTTTTTT

clone_size: few
d_call: .
j_call: TRBJ2-2
v_call: TRBV5-1
cdr3_aa: CASSSNTGQAGELFF
cdr3_nt: TGCGCCAGCAGCTCAAACACAGGGCAGGCCGGGGAGCTGTTTTTT